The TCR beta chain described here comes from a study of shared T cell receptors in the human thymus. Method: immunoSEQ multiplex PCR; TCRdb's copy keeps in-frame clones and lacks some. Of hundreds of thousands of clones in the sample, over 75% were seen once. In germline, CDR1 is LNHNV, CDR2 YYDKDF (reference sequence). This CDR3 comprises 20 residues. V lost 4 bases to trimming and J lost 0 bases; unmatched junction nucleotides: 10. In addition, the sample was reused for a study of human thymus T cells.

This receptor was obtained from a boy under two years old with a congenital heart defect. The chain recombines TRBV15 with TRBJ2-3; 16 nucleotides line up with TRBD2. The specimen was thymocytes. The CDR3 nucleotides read TGTGCCACCAGCACTTCCGGGACTAGCGGGGGGGGGCTGAGCACAGATACGCAGTATTTT. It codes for CATSTSGTSGGGLSTDTQYF.